Sequencing of this T cell receptor (beta chain) was carried out in a study of CD8+ T cells in alopecia areata. Trimming pared 3 bases from V and 6 bases from J, leaving 10 bases between. This CDR3 has 12 amino acids. Germline CDR1 is SGHDT and CDR2 is YYEEEE. Extraction and reverse transcription of RNA yielded cDNA as the sequencing template. Here immunoSEQ multiplex PCR was the method, and the copy in TCRdb shows in-frame clones only, minus some. In the table there are 150,000 to 250,000 clones, roughly three fifths of which are singletons. Regarding treatment: oral pan-JAK inhibitor, 5-10 mg twice daily.

The source is a human donor with alopecia areata. Sequencing was performed on CD4+ T cells sorted from blood, taken at week 4, from a patient treated with tofacitinib. V and J are TRBV5-6 and TRBJ2-7, with D possibly TRBD2 on 6 matching bases. The chain's CDR3 is CASSYLGGEQYF. The CDR3 DNA is TGTGCCAGCAGCTACCTCGGGGGCGAGCAGTACTTC.